The 6 T cell receptor beta chains below come from one sample, sequenced in a study of cytomegalovirus exposure and HLA in healthy donors. It was with 60 Vbeta and 13 Jbeta primers that the PCR ran. Some clones are missing from TCRdb's copy, which holds only in-frame ones; the method was immunoSEQ multiplex PCR. The data contain around 120,000 clones, about 80% of them singletons. What was sequenced was PBMCs. The receptors were sampled from a female donor in good health and CMV-seropositive.

The J gene is TRBJ2-7, the V gene TRBV28; the D gene is possibly TRBD2 (5 bases). CDR1 is MDHEN, CDR2 SYDVKM, per germline. CDR3 length: 11 amino acids. V lost 4 bases, J lost 7 bases, and 8 bases lay in between. CDR3 loop: CASSSEVEQYF. The CDR3 DNA reads TGTGCCAGCAGTTCGGAGGTGGAGCAGTACTTC.

This clone was counted between two and nine times. This chain joins TRBV6-5 and TRBJ2-7; the D gene is possibly TRBD2 (5 bases). The germline V gene has CDR1 MNHEY and CDR2 SVGAGI. The CDR3 is 12 residues long. V gave up 7 bases and J gave up 1 base, with 8 bases separating them. CDR3 amino acids: CASTGDSYEQYF. CDR3 nucleotides: TGTGCCAGCACCGGGGATTCCTACGAGCAGTACTTC.

The rearrangement uses TRBV9 and TRBJ1-2; 9 bases match TRBD1. This CDR3 spans 15 amino acids. Germline CDR1 and CDR2: SGDLS and YYNGEE. The ends lost 4 bases at V and 3 bases at J; junction bases unmatched: 7. This CDR3 is CASSPTGGADYGYTF. The CDR3 nucleotides are TGTGCCAGCAGCCCCACAGGGGGCGCGGACTATGGCTACACCTTC.

V gene TRBV28 combines with J gene TRBJ2-7, with 8 nucleotides matching TRBD1. The V segment lost 6 bases and the J segment 3 bases; nucleotides outside the gene matches: 10. The CDR3 covers 15 residues. CDR1 MDHEN and CDR2 SYDVKM come from the germline V gene. The CDR3 DNA follows: TGTGCCAGCAGCTTTCTATGGACAGGGAACTACGAGCAGTACTTC. It codes for CASSFLWTGNYEQYF.

The V call is TRBV11-2, the J call TRBJ2-5; TRBD2 is a possible D gene (5 bases). The CDR3 is made up of 14 amino acids. The germline V gene has CDR1 SGHAT and CDR2 FQNNGV. Trimming left V 3 bases short and J 2 bases short, with 10 bases between. The CDR3 sequence: CASSLGSGQETQYF. In nucleotides, the CDR3 is TGTGCCAGCAGCTTGGGGTCGGGACAAGAGACCCAGTACTTC.

CDR3 DNA sequence: TGTGCCAGCACCCCGACAGGGGGCAATGGCTACACCTTC. This sequence encodes CASTPTGGNGYTF. This rearrangement joins TRBV27 to TRBJ1-2; 10 bases fit TRBD1. V was pared by 7 bases and J by 6 bases, with 5 bases of the junction left unmatched. CDR1 is MNHEY, CDR2 SMNVEV, per germline (reference sequence). The CDR3 runs 13 residues.